The source of this T cell receptor (beta chain) is a study of blood T cell repertoires in COVID-19 (dated by TCRdb to the early 2020s). Turning to the overall study: Collaborator samples came from the United States, Italy and Spain and covered acute and convalescent phases of COVID-19. Subjects who had been exposed to COVID-19, were actively infected with it, or had recovered from it provided the deeply sampled blood TCRbeta repertoires that made up the dataset. Sample metadata almost always included a de-identified subject ID, COVID-19 status, age in years and sex. Where HLA class I and class II types were available, the types were taken from metadata supplied by the sample provider, not from assay-based typing. The prospective study material was composed of cDNA or gDNA derived from T cells, B-cell-depleted T cells, or PBMCs. The repertoires were released in a freely available public database intended as a resource for research on the immune response to SARS-CoV-2. The samples were drawn from the first 160 participants of the ongoing ImmuneRACE study and from more than 1,000 subjects provided by 6 global collaborators.

The CDR1 and CDR2 encoded by the germline V gene (reference sequence) are MNHEY and SMNVEV. The CDR3 sequence holds 13 residues, the cysteine and phenylalanine included. Only CDR3 DNA remains: 39 bases, in frame from the first base. V loses 6 bases, J loses 4 bases, and the germline ends lie 10 bases apart. The immunoSEQ Assay, a bias-controlled multiplex PCR, was used to amplify TCRbeta CDR3 regions from genomic DNA. In the original analysis: The number of nucleated cells in each sample was estimated by amplification of reference gene primers within the assay. To quantify the absolute abundance of each unique TCRbeta CDR3 rearrangement, sequence reads were collapsed and filtered. For each sample, productive Simpson clonality was calculated as the square root of Simpson's diversity index over productive rearrangements. The table was pulled from immuneACCESS by TCRdb, which kept in-frame rearrangements only. Such tables lose some clones; where checked, under half of the loss comes from unresolved V genes, and the rest has no known cause. From that table come the V and J calls and clone size; the DNA was used to work out D and trimming. This sample comprises roughly 140,000 clones, about 88% of them detected only once. In total, the top ten clones hold approximately 2.4% of the sample.

Whole blood was collected in K2EDTA tubes by collaborating institutions according to the institutions' own protocols. Collaborator samples were shipped for TCRbeta analysis as frozen whole blood, isolated PBMCs, or DNA extracted from either sample type. As to this clone: Which antigen it targets is not known. Per-base quality was not reported, and no clone a single base away is much larger than it.

Study-wide conclusions, independent of this receptor: How much clinical and demographic metadata was included differed by source and by participant, and the metadata was provided uncurated.

What was sequenced was peripheral blood. Recombination connected TRBV27 to TRBJ2-1, with a tentative D gene TRBD1 over 6 matching bases. This clonotype was sampled from a woman between 65 and 79 years old with acute or convalescent COVID-19. CDR3 region: CASSGQNYNEQFF. The DNA sequence is as follows: TGTGCCAGCAGCGGACAGAATTACAATGAGCAGTTCTTC.